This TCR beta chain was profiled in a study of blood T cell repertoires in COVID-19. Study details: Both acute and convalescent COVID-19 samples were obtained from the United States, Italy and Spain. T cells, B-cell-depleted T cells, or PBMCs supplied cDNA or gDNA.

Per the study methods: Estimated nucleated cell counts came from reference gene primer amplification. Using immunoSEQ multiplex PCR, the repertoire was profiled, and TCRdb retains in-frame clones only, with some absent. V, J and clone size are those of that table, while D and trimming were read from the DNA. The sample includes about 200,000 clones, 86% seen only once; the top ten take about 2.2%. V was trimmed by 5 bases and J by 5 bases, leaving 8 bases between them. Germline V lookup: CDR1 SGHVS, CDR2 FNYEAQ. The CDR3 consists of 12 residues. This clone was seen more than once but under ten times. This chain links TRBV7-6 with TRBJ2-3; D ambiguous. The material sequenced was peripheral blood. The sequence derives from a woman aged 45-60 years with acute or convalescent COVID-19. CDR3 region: CASSPGGDTQYF. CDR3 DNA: TGTGCCAGCAGCCCCGGCGGAGATACGCAGTATTTT.